This is a list of T cell receptor beta chains from one sample in a study of shared clonotypes between healthy human individuals. Measured with immunoSEQ multiplex PCR; TCRdb has only the in-frame clones, and not every one. Among around 2,000,000 clones listed, approximately 95% were seen once. The sample consisted of naive CD8+ T cells sorted from blood. These receptors all stem from a young man in good health. Both conserved end residues are part of each CDR3. D genes are given only for firm matches. Rows give clone size only sometimes, using once, few, many, or a class for an expanded clone.

J gene	V gene	D gene	clone size	CDR3 DNA	CDR3 protein
TRBJ2-7	TRBV4-1	TRBD1	.	TGCGCCAGCAGCCCGTACGGGACAGACTACGAGCAGTACTTC	CASSPYGTDYEQYF
TRBJ2-1	TRBV29-1	.	.	TGCAGCGTTGAATCTGCTAGCTACAATGAGCAGTTCTTC	CSVESASYNEQFF
TRBJ2-3	TRBV27	.	.	TGTGCCAGGGCCGCGGGGAGTACGCAGTATTTT	CARAAGSTQYF
TRBJ2-1	TRBV4-3	.	.	TGCGCCAGCAGCCAAGGTTCGGTGGACAGACTGCTCAGGGCCTACAATGAGCAGTTCTTC	CASSQGSVDRLLRAYNEQFF
TRBJ2-2	TRBV30	.	.	TGTGCCTGGAGTATTGGGGTTGGCGGGGAGCTGTTTTTT	CAWSIGVGGELFF
TRBJ1-5	TRBV7-8	.	.	TGTGCCAGCAGCTTAATGAATTGGCCCCAGCATTTT	CASSLMNWPQHF
TRBJ2-5	TRBV11-2	.	.	TGTGCCAGCAGCTTAGTGGGGGTCGCAGAGACCCAGTACTTC	CASSLVGVAETQYF
TRBJ2-7	TRBV11-2	TRBD2	.	TGTGCCAGCAGCACTAGGACTAGCGCCTACGAGCAGTACTTC	CASSTRTSAYEQYF
TRBJ2-3	TRBV6-5	TRBD2	few	TGTGCCAGCAAGGCGGGGGGCGAGTCAGATACGCAGTATTTT	CASKAGGESDTQYF
TRBJ2-7	TRBV5-6	.	.	TGTGCCAGCAGCTTCTTAGATTTCTCCTACGAGCAGTACTTC	CASSFLDFSYEQYF
TRBJ2-1	TRBV27	TRBD2	.	TGTGCCAGCAGTTTAAACGGGGGGACCTACAATGAGCAGTTCTTC	CASSLNGGTYNEQFF
TRBJ1-1	TRBV4-3	.	.	TGCGCCAGCAGCCAAGATTGGGGGGAGGTGAACACTGAAGCTTTCTTT	CASSQDWGEVNTEAFF
TRBJ2-3	TRBV5-4	TRBD2	.	TGTGCCAGCAGCCCAGGACTAGCGGGGCCAGATACGCAGTATTTT	CASSPGLAGPDTQYF
TRBJ2-3	TRBV4-3	.	.	TGCGCCAGCAGCCAAGACTCGGAGGACACTAGCACAGATACGCAGTATTTT	CASSQDSEDTSTDTQYF
TRBJ1-1	TRBV7-9	TRBD1	.	TGTGCCAGCAGCCAAGGACAGGGGATGAACACTGAAGCTTTCTTT	CASSQGQGMNTEAFF
TRBJ2-3	TRBV5-1	TRBD2	.	TGCGCCAGCAGCGGTGGGTTAGCGGGAGCTGCAGATACGCAGTATTTT	CASSGGLAGAADTQYF
TRBJ2-3	TRBV9	.	.	TGTGCCAGCAGCCCACGGGGTTCGGTCACAGATACGCAGTATTTT	CASSPRGSVTDTQYF
TRBJ2-5	TRBV7-8	TRBD2	.	TGTGCCAGCCTCGGGGGGGAGACCCAGTACTTC	CASLGGETQYF
TRBJ1-2	TRBV7-9	.	.	TGTGCCAGCAGCCACCCGGTGGAGGGTTTTACTAACTATGGCTACACCTTC	CASSHPVEGFTNYGYTF
TRBJ2-1	TRBV7-9	.	.	TGTGCCAGCAGCTTAGCGGGACTTGAGCAGTTCTTC	CASSLAGLEQFF
TRBJ1-2	TRBV7-6	.	.	TGTGCCAGCAGCGCAGCGGTGGGTTACTATGGCTACACCTTC	CASSAAVGYYGYTF
TRBJ2-5	TRBV2	.	once	TGTGCCAGCAGTGACGGACTTAGACAGGAGACCCAGTACTTC	CASSDGLRQETQYF
TRBJ2-2	TRBV7-2	.	.	TGTGCCAGCAGCTCTCTGGGGTATATCGCCGGGGAGCTGTTTTTT	CASSSLGYIAGELFF
TRBJ2-2	TRBV11-2	.	.	TGTGCCAGCAGCCCCCCGGGGGAGCTGTTTTTT	CASSPPGELFF
TRBJ2-1	TRBV7-9	TRBD2	.	TGTGCCAGCAACGGACTAGCGGGAGACAATGAGCAGTTCTTC	CASNGLAGDNEQFF
TRBJ2-7	TRBV7-8	.	.	TGTGCCAGCAGCTTATTCAAACAGGGTCACGAGCAGTACTTC	CASSLFKQGHEQYF
TRBJ2-3	TRBV11-2	.	.	TGTGCCAGCAGCTGGGTACTAGGGGCAGATACGCAGTATTTT	CASSWVLGADTQYF
TRBJ2-7	TRBV27	TRBD2	.	TGTGCCAGCAGAATGAAAGCGGGAGTTTACGAGCAGTACTTC	CASRMKAGVYEQYF
TRBJ2-2	TRBV9	TRBD2	.	TGTGCCAGCAGCGTGGGACTAGCTCTTGAGCTGTTTTTT	CASSVGLALELFF
TRBJ1-2	TRBV2	TRBD1	few	TGTGCCAGCAGTGGGGACAGGGGCAGGTCCCTCTATGGCTACACCTTC	CASSGDRGRSLYGYTF
TRBJ2-7	TRBV2	TRBD2	.	TGTGCCAGCAGTATTGCTCTGACTAGCGGGGAACACTACGAGCAGTACTTC	CASSIALTSGEHYEQYF
TRBJ2-7	TRBV7-9	.	once	TGTGCCAGCAGCTTAACCGGTACGGGACCCTACGAGCAGTACTTC	CASSLTGTGPYEQYF
TRBJ2-7	TRBV15	TRBD1	.	TGTGCCACCAGCAGAGAGCCGGTTGTGGACAGGGCCTACGAGCAGTACTTC	CATSREPVVDRAYEQYF
TRBJ2-1	TRBV4-1	.	once	TGCGCCAGCAGCCAAGGGCAGGGTAAGAATGAGCAGTTCTTC	CASSQGQGKNEQFF
TRBJ1-2	TRBV5-1	.	once	TGCGCCAGCAGCTTGGCACAGGGCAGCGACTACGGCTACACCTTC	CASSLAQGSDYGYTF
TRBJ2-7	TRBV6-6	.	.	TGTGCCAGCAGTTACTCGGGGGGACCCTACGAGCAGTACTTC	CASSYSGGPYEQYF
TRBJ2-7	TRBV10-3	.	.	TGTGCCACCTGGGGGGCCCCGAGGCAGTACTTC	CATWGAPRQYF
TRBJ2-1	TRBV29-1	TRBD1	.	TGCAGCGTACCGGGACAGGGGATCAATGAGCAGTTCTTC	CSVPGQGINEQFF
TRBJ1-1	TRBV7-2	TRBD1	once	TGTGCCAGCAACGGACAGGGGGCAATTGAAGCTTTCTTT	CASNGQGAIEAFF
TRBJ1-5	TRBV19	.	.	TGTGCCAGTAGTAACCGACAGAGTAGCAATCAGCCCCAGCATTTT	CASSNRQSSNQPQHF
TRBJ1-2	TRBV11-2	.	.	TGTGCCAGCAGCTTGGGGGCCCGGGATGGCTACACCTTC	CASSLGARDGYTF
TRBJ1-6	TRBV10-2	.	.	TGCGCCAGCAGTGAGCCAAGGGACGGGGACCAATCACCCCTCCACTTT	CASSEPRDGDQSPLHF
TRBJ2-5	TRBV4-1	.	.	TGCGCCAGCAGCCAAGGGACGGTCCTCGCGGAGACCCAGTACTTC	CASSQGTVLAETQYF
TRBJ2-5	TRBV13	.	once	TGTGCCAGCAGCTCGACAGACCAAGAGACCCAGTACTTC	CASSSTDQETQYF
TRBJ2-3	TRBV6-1	TRBD1	once	TGTGCCTCCCCGGGATGGACAGGGAGCACAGATACGCAGTATTTT	CASPGWTGSTDTQYF
TRBJ1-5	TRBV5-6	.	.	TGTGCCAGCAGCTTGTTTGATAGCAATCAGCCCCAGCATTTT	CASSLFDSNQPQHF
TRBJ1-1	TRBV19	.	.	TGTGCCAGCCTATCAGGGGTGGGGAACACTGAAGCTTTCTTT	CASLSGVGNTEAFF
TRBJ2-1	TRBV7-8	.	.	TGTGCCAGCACTGTTAGCTCCTACAATGAGCAGTTCTTC	CASTVSSYNEQFF